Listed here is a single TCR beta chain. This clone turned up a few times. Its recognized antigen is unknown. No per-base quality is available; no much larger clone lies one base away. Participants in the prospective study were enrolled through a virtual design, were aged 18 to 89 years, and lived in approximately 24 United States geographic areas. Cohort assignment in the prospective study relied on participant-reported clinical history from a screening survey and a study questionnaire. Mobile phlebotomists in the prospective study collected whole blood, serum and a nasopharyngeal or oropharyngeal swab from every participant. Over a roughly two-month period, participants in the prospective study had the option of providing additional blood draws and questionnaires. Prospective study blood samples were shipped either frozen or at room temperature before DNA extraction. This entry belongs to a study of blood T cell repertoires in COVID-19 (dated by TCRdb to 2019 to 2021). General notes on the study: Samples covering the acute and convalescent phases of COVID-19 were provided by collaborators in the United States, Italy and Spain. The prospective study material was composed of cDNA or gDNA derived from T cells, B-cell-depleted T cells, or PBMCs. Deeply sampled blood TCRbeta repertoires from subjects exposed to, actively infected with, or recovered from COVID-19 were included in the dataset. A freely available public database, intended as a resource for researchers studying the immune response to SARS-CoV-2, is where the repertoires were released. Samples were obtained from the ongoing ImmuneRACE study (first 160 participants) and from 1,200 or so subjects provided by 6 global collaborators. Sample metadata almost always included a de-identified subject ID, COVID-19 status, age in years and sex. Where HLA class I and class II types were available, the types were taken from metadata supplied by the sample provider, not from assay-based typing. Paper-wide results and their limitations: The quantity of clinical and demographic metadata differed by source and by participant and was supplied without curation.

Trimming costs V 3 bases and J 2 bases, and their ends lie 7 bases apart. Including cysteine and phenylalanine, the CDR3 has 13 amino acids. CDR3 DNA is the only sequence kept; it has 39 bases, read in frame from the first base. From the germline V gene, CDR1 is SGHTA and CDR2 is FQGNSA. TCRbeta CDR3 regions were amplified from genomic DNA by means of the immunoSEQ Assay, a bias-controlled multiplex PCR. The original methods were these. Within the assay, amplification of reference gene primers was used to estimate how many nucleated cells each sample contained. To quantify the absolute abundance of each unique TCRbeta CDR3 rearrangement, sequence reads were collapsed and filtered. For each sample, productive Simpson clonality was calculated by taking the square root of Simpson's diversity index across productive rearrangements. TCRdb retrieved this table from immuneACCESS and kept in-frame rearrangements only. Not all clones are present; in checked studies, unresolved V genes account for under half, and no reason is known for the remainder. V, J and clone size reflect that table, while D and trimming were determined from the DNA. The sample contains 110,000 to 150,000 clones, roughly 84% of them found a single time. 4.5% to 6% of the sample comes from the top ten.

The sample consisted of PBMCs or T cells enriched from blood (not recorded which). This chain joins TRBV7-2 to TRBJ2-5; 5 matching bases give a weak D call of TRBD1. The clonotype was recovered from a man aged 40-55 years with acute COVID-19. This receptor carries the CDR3 CASSFDRQETQYF. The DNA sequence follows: TGTGCCAGCAGCTTTGACAGACAAGAGACCCAGTACTTC.